Listed below are T cell receptor beta chains from one sample, sequenced in a study of blood T cell repertoires in COVID-19. Using immunoSEQ multiplex PCR, the repertoire was profiled, and TCRdb retains in-frame clones only, with some absent. Seen here are roughly 84,000 clones, approximately 78% observed once, and the top ten hold 15%. Sequencing used peripheral blood. The receptors were sampled from an elderly woman with acute or convalescent COVID-19. CDR3s include the opening cysteine and the closing phenylalanine or tryptophan. A D gene is named only where the DNA matches it firmly. A clone size is listed for some rows: how often the clone was seen (once, few, many), or a class if it is expanded.

J gene: TRBJ1-1; D gene: TRBD1; V gene: TRBV6-2/TRBV6-3; clone size: .; CDR3 length: 15; CDR3 DNA: TGTGCCAGCAGTTACCCCACGGTACAGGGGACTGAAGCTTTCTTT; CDR3 protein: CASSYPTVQGTEAFF
J gene: TRBJ2-7; D gene: .; V gene: TRBV18; clone size: .; CDR3 length: 19; CDR3 DNA: TGTGCCAGCTCACCACGCGCCGCGGTCGGCACAGGGAGCTCCTACGAGCAGTACTTC; CDR3 protein: CASSPRAAVGTGSSYEQYF
J gene: TRBJ2-3; D gene: .; V gene: TRBV7-6; clone size: .; CDR3 length: 14; CDR3 DNA: TGTGCCAGCAGCTTAGTGGCTAGCGCCGATACGCAGTATTTT; CDR3 protein: CASSLVASADTQYF
J gene: TRBJ1-2; D gene: .; V gene: TRBV5-4; clone size: once; CDR3 length: 14; CDR3 DNA: TGTGCCAGCAGCGCATCAGGTGCCCGTTATGGCTACACCTTC; CDR3 protein: CASSASGARYGYTF
J gene: TRBJ2-3; D gene: .; V gene: TRBV3-1/TRBV3-2; clone size: .; CDR3 length: 15; CDR3 DNA: TGTGCCAGCAGCCAACTTCCCTTTCCCACAGATACGCAGTATTTT; CDR3 protein: CASSQLPFPTDTQYF
J gene: TRBJ2-5; D gene: .; V gene: TRBV7-9; clone size: .; CDR3 length: 13; CDR3 DNA: TGTGCCAGCAGAGAACAGGGATCGGAGACCCAGTACTTC; CDR3 protein: CASREQGSETQYF
J gene: TRBJ2-7; D gene: TRBD2; V gene: TRBV6-5; clone size: .; CDR3 length: 15; CDR3 DNA: TGTGCCAGCAGTCCTCGACTAGCGGGTGACTACGAGCAGTACTTC; CDR3 protein: CASSPRLAGDYEQYF
J gene: TRBJ2-2; D gene: TRBD2; V gene: TRBV3-1/TRBV3-2; clone size: .; CDR3 length: 17; CDR3 DNA: TGTGCCAGCAGCCAACCAACTAGCGGGACTAACACCGGGGAGCTGTTTTTT; CDR3 protein: CASSQPTSGTNTGELFF
J gene: TRBJ1-3; D gene: .; V gene: TRBV5-1; clone size: .; CDR3 length: 15; CDR3 DNA: TGCGCCAGCAGCTTGGGACAAACCACTGGAAACACCATATATTTT; CDR3 protein: CASSLGQTTGNTIYF
J gene: TRBJ2-5; D gene: .; V gene: TRBV4-3; clone size: .; CDR3 length: 15; CDR3 DNA: TGCGCCAGCAGCCAAGAAAGGGGGGGTCTCGAGACCCAGTACTTC; CDR3 protein: CASSQERGGLETQYF
J gene: TRBJ1-1; D gene: .; V gene: TRBV10-2; clone size: .; CDR3 length: 11; CDR3 DNA: TGCGCCAGCAGTGAGGCCCCCAGGGCTTTCTTT; CDR3 protein: CASSEAPRAFF
J gene: TRBJ1-2; D gene: TRBD1; V gene: TRBV6-1; clone size: once; CDR3 length: 15; CDR3 DNA: TGTGCCAGCAGTGACGGACAGGGGGCATCATATGGCTACACCTTC; CDR3 protein: CASSDGQGASYGYTF